These 9 T cell receptor beta chains were all obtained from the same sample, sequenced in a study of monozygotic twins with inflammatory bowel disease. Following a re-call of the 5' RACE reads, TCRdb has one entry per CDR3 protein and lacks DNA. The sample totals approximately 160,000 distinct CDR3 sequences. The sequenced sample was blood. The receptor set was obtained from a human donor with ulcerative colitis or Crohn's disease, or a healthy co-twin of an affected twin (not recorded which).

The V and J genes are TRBV7-9 and TRBJ2-7. This CDR3 has 14 residues. CDR1 is SEHNR and CDR2 is FQNEAQ in the germline V gene (reference sequence). Here the CDR3 reads CASSGRGGSYEQYF.

This chain uses TRBV11-1 with TRBJ2-6; TCRdb calls TRBD1, which cannot be checked without DNA. Germline V lookup: CDR1 SGHAT, CDR2 FQDESV (reference sequence). The CDR3 length is 18 residues. The CDR3 sequence is CASSLLQGGGSGANVLTF.

The J gene is TRBJ2-2, the V gene TRBV5-1. This CDR3 contains 14 residues. In germline, CDR1 is SGHRS, CDR2 YFSETQ. The CDR3 spells CASSPQDRTGELFF.

This chain joins TRBV5-1 and TRBJ1-1; the D gene TCRdb calls, TRBD1, cannot be checked with no DNA. Germline V gene lookup returns CDR1 SGHRS and CDR2 YFSETQ. CDR3 size: 13 residues. CDR3 loop: CASTRQENTEAFF.

J is TRBJ1-1 and V is TRBV7-6; as DNA is missing, the TRBD1 call by TCRdb cannot be tested. CDR1 and CDR2 from the germline V gene are SGHVS and FNYEAQ. This CDR3 region has 13 residues. The CDR3: CASSSDSNAEAFF. The complete variable domain, with remaining parts taken from reference TRBV7-6 and TRBJ1-1, reads GAGVSQSPRYKVTKRGQDVALRCDPISGHVSLYWYRQALGQGPEFLTYFNYEAQQDKSGLPNDRFSAERPEGSISTLTIQRTEQRDSAMYRCASSSDSNAEAFFGQGTRLTVV.

This chain connects TRBV7-9 to TRBJ2-5; TCRdb lists TRBD2, though no DNA is available to test this call. The CDR3 runs to 16 residues. In germline, CDR1 is SEHNR, CDR2 FQNEAQ (reference sequence). The CDR3 region is CASSLGAGGAQETQYF.

J is TRBJ2-7 and V is TRBV7-2; TCRdb reports TRBD1, a call that lacks DNA to check it against. Germline values: CDR1 SGHTA, CDR2 FQGNSA. The CDR3 runs to 15 residues. This chain's CDR3 is CASSFGLAPNYEQYF.

The chain has TRBV5-1 and TRBJ2-5; TCRdb's assignment of TRBD1 cannot be checked, as there is no DNA. Per germline, CDR1 SGHRS and CDR2 YFSETQ. This CDR3 contains 14 residues. The CDR3 is CASSLGQDQETQYF.

The chain recombines TRBV5-1 with TRBJ2-2; TCRdb outputs TRBD1, but without DNA this stays unchecked. This CDR3 is built from 15 residues. Per the germline V gene, CDR1 is SGHRS and CDR2 is YFSETQ. Here the CDR3 reads CASSLSGKSTGELFF.